This T cell receptor beta chain is from a study of T cell responses to AZD1222 COVID-19 vaccine. Turning to this clone: The antigen is undetermined. Since no conserved phenylalanine or tryptophan closes the CDR3, a read error is the likely cause. The DNA is omitted, as the CDR3 cannot be located on it reliably, and the CDR3 follows TCRdb's listing.

Study-wide results and limits: Repertoires were obtained solely post-peak T cell response.

Germline V gives CDR1 DFQATT, CDR2 SNEGSKA (reference sequence). The CDR3 extends over 11 residues, inclusive of both ends. Generated by immunoSEQ multiplex PCR, the TCRdb table keeps only in-frame clones and is missing some. The table includes roughly 80,000 clones, around 88% detected once. The receptor was derived from an adult who received the AZD1222 COVID-19 vaccine. This chain connects TRBV20-1 to TRBJ1-1; the table's D call TRBD1 went unverified against the DNA. The material sequenced was peripheral blood, taken 28 days after the second AZD1222 dose. The CDR3 sequence is CSARSGTGSVP.